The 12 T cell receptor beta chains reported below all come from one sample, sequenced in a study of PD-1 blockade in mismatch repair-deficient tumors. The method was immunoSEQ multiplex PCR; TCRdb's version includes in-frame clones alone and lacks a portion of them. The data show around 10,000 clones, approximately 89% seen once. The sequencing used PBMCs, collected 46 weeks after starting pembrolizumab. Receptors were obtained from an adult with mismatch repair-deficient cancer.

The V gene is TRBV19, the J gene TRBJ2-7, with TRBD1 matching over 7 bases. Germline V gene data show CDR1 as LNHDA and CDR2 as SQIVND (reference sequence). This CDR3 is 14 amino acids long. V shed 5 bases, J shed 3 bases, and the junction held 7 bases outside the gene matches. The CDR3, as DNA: TGTGCCAGTAGTGGTATTCCAGGGGGCTACGAGCAGTACTTC. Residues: CASSGIPGGYEQYF.

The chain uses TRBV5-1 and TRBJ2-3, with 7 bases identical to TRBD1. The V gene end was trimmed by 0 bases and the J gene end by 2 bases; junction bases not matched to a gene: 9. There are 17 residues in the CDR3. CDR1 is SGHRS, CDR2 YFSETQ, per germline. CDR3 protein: CASSLGPTGVVTDTQYF. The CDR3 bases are TGCGCCAGCAGCTTGGGACCTACAGGGGTAGTCACAGATACGCAGTATTTT.

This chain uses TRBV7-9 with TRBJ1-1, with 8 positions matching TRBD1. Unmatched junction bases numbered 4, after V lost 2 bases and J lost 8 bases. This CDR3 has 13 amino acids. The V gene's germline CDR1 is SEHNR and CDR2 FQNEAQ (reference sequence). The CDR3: CASSLPGGLEAFF. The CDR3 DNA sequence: TGTGCCAGCAGCTTACCAGGGGGCTTGGAAGCTTTCTTT.

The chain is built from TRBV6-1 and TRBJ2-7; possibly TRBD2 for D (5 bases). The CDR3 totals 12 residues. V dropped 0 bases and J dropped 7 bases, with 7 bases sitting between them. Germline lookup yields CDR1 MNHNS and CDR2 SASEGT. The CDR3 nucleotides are TGTGCCAGCAGTGAAGCGCGGGTGGAGCAGTACTTC. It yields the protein CASSEARVEQYF.

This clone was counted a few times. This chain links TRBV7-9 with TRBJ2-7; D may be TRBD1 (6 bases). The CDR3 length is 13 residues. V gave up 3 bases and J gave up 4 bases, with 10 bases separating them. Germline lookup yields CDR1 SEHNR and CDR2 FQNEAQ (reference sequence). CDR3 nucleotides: TGTGCCAGCAGCTTGGACAGTACTTACGAGCAGTACTTC. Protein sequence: CASSLDSTYEQYF.

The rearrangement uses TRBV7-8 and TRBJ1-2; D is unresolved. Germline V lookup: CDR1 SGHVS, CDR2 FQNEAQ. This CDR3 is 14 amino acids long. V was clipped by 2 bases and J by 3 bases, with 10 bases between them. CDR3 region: CASSLLVEHYGYTF. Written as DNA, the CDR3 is TGTGCCAGCAGCTTATTGGTCGAGCACTATGGCTACACCTTC.

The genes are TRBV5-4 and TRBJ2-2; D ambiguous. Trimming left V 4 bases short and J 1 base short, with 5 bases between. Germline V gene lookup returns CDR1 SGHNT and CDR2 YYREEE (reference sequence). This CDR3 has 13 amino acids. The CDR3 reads CASSPQNTGELFF. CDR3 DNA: TGTGCCAGCAGCCCCCAGAACACCGGGGAGCTGTTTTTT.

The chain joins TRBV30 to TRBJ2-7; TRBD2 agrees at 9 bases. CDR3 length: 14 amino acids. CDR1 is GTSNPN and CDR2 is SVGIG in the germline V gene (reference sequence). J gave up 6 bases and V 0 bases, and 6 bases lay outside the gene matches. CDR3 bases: TGTGCCTGGAGTGTTGGTCTAGCGGGAAGCGAGCAGTACTTC. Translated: CAWSVGLAGSEQYF.

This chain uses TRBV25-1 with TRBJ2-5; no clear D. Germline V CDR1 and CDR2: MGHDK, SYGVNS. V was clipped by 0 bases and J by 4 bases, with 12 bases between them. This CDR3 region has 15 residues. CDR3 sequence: CASSEYRSGGETQYF. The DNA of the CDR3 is TGTGCCAGCAGTGAATATCGGTCGGGTGGAGAGACCCAGTACTTC.

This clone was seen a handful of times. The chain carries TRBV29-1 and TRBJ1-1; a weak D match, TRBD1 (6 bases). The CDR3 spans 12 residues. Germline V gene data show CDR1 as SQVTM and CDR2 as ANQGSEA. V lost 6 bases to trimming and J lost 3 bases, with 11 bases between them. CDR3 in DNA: TGCAGCGTGAGGGGGTCTTACACTGAAGCTTTCTTT. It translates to CSVRGSYTEAFF. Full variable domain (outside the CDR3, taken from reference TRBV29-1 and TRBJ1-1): SAVISQKPSRDICQRGTSLTIQCQVDSQVTMMFWYRQQPGQSLTLIATANQGSEATYESGFVIDKFPISRPNLTFSTLTVSNMSPEDSSIYLCSVRGSYTEAFFGQGTRLTVV.

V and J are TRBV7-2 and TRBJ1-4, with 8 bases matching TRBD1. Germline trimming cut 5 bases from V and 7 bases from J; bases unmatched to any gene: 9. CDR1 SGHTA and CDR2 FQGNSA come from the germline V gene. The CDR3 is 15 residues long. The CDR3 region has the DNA TGTGCCAGCAGCGTAGGACAGGGTGTGACTGAAAAACTGTTTTTT. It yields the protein CASSVGQGVTEKLFF.

CDR3 bases: TGTGCCAGCAGTATGTCACTTCCTAGCACAGATACGCAGTATTTT. Translation: CASSMSLPSTDTQYF. The chain employs TRBV28 and TRBJ2-3, with D unclear. Germline CDR1 MDHEN, CDR2 SYDVKM. The CDR3 consists of 15 residues. Trimming left V 5 bases short and J 0 bases short, with 12 bases between.